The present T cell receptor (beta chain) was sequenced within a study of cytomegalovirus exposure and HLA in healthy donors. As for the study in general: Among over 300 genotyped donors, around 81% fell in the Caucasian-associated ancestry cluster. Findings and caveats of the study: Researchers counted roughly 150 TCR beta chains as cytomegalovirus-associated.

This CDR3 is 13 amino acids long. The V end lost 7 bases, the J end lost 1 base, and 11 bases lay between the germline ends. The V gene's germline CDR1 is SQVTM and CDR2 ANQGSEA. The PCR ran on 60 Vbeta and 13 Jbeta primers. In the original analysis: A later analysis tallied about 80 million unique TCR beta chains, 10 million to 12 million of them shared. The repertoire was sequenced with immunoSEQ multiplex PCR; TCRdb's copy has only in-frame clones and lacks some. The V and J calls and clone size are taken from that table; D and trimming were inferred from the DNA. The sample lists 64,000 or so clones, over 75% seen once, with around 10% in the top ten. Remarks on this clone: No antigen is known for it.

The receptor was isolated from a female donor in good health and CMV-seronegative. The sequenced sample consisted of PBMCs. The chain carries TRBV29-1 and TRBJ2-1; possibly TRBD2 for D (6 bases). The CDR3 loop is CSGAGWSYNEQFF. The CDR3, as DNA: TGCAGCGGGGCGGGATGGTCCTACAATGAGCAGTTCTTC.